The 4 T cell receptor beta chains given below trace back to one sample, sequenced in a study of beta chain features in type 1 diabetes. Study-wide results and limits: Among all four CD4+ subsets, Type 1 diabetes patients had TCRB CDR3s that were moderately but significantly shorter.

The whole isolated RNA underwent reverse transcription, so sequencing captured expressed TCRB transcripts. The protocol was immunoSEQ multiplex PCR, while the TCRdb copy is restricted to in-frame clones and leaves out a portion. This sample carries 240,000 or so clones, approximately 14% of them seen once, and the ten largest clones take roughly 0.019%. The antigens for these receptors are not known. Sequenced sample: naive CD4+ T cells from blood. The receptors derive from a man aged 30-40 years with type 1 diabetes.

This clone was found a few times. J is TRBJ2-3 and V is TRBV9; 9 positions match TRBD2. Trimming took 5 bases from V and 7 from J; bases not matched to a gene: 14. Germline assignment: CDR1 SGDLS and CDR2 YYNGEE. CDR3 length equals 16 residues. The CDR3 reads CASSEKGSGGTHTQYF. For the CDR3, the DNA is TGTGCCAGCAGTGAGAAGGGTAGCGGGGGCACGCATACGCAGTATTTT. Looking up the rest from reference TRBV9 and TRBJ2-3 gives the full variable domain: DSGVTQTPKHLITATGQRVTLRCSPRSGDLSVYWYQQSLDQGLQFLIQYYNGEERAKGNILERFSAQQFPDLHSELNLSSLELGDSALYFCASSEKGSGGTHTQYFGPGTRLTVL.

The CDR3 reads CASSPGARLNTEAFF. Written as DNA, the CDR3 is TGTGCCAGCTCACCGGGGGCAAGGCTGAACACTGAAGCTTTCTTT. The gene calls are TRBV18 and TRBJ1-1; possibly TRBD1 for D (6 bases). The length of the CDR3 is 15 residues. Trimming left V 3 bases short and J 0 bases short, with 11 bases between. Germline V gene lookup returns CDR1 KGHSH and CDR2 LQKENI.

This clone was counted a few times. The V and J genes are TRBV5-5 and TRBJ1-1; D may be TRBD1 (6 bases). The CDR3 length is 14 residues. Trimming cost V 0 bases and J 2 bases, with 8 bases left between them. Germline-derived CDR1 and CDR2 are SGHKS and YYEKEE (reference sequence). CDR3 loop: CASSLGQVNTEAFF. The CDR3 DNA is TGTGCCAGCAGCTTGGGACAGGTAAACACTGAAGCTTTCTTT.

In this sample, this clone turned up a few times. The chain joins TRBV29-1 to TRBJ1-1, with D possibly TRBD1 on 6 matching bases. The germline V and J ends were trimmed by 2 bases and 2 bases, with 9 bases remaining between them. In germline, CDR1 is SQVTM, CDR2 ANQGSEA. This CDR3 is 13 amino acids long. The CDR3 DNA reads as TGCAGCGTTGAATACAGGGCTAACACTGAAGCTTTCTTT. It codes for CSVEYRANTEAFF.